The 16 T cell receptor beta chains below were found in one sample sequenced in a study of blood T cell repertoires in COVID-19. TCRdb's table, derived via immunoSEQ multiplex PCR, lists solely in-frame clones and lacks some. The table lists around 150,000 clones, more than 60% of them singletons. Sequenced sample: peripheral blood. The receptors here all came from a man aged 45-65 years with acute or convalescent COVID-19.

The chain links TRBV12-5 to TRBJ1-6, with D maybe TRBD1 (6 bases). V lost 0 bases to trimming and J lost 10 bases, with 13 bases between them. Per germline, CDR1 LGHNT and CDR2 FRNRAP. CDR3 length: 15 amino acids. The CDR3 reads CASGLVTGYGSPLHF. As DNA, the CDR3 is TGTGCTAGTGGTTTGGTTACAGGGTACGGGTCACCCCTCCACTTT.

The rearrangement uses TRBV5-4 and TRBJ2-1; 11 bases map to TRBD2. Looked up from germline, CDR1 is SGHNT and CDR2 is YYREEE (reference sequence). This CDR3 comprises 14 residues. The V segment lost 6 bases and the J segment 5 bases; nucleotides outside the gene matches: 4. The CDR3 reads CASNPSGGHNEQFF. CDR3 nucleotides: TGTGCCAGCAACCCTAGCGGGGGGCACAATGAGCAGTTCTTC.

This sequence joins TRBV11-2 and TRBJ2-5; no reliable D call. The V gene's germline CDR1 is SGHAT and CDR2 FQNNGV. Trimming took off 2 bases at V and 4 bases at J, with 8 bases between the two ends. The CDR3 runs 13 residues. The chain's CDR3 is CASSLSQVETQYF. The CDR3 DNA reads as TGTGCCAGCAGCTTATCGCAGGTAGAGACCCAGTACTTC.

The rearrangement joins TRBV3-1 (or the pseudogene TRBV3-2) to TRBJ1-2; unclear D gene. The CDR3 spans 13 residues. The V and J ends lost 4 bases and 6 bases respectively, with 12 bases between them. CDR1 and CDR2 from the germline V gene are LGHDT and YNNKEL (reference sequence). The CDR3 spells CASSPRGVDGYTF. CDR3 in DNA: TGTGCCAGCAGCCCACGAGGCGTGGATGGCTACACCTTC.

This chain uses TRBV7-8 with TRBJ1-2, with TRBD1 matching 9 bases. Germline lookup yields CDR1 SGHVS and CDR2 FQNEAQ. Losses at the gene ends were 5 bases for V and 7 bases for J; bases not matched to a gene: 2. This CDR3 comprises 12 residues. The CDR3 DNA reads as TGTGCCAGCAGCAGGGACAGGGCTGGCTACACCTTC. Amino acid sequence: CASSRDRAGYTF.

About this clone itself: Other DNA sequences of this sample code for an identical CDR3. The genes are TRBV18 and TRBJ2-6, with D possibly matching TRBD1 (5 bases). V lost 2 bases and J lost 4, with 9 bases in between. The germline gives CDR1 KGHSH, CDR2 LQKENI. The CDR3 length is 15 residues. The CDR3 DNA reads TGTGCCAGCTCACCAACAGGAGCAGGGGCCAACGTCCTGACTTTC. Translation gives CASSPTGAGANVLTF.

J is TRBJ2-1 and V is TRBV10-3; 13 bases line up with TRBD2. There are 15 residues in the CDR3. Unmatched junction bases numbered 4, after V lost 4 bases and J lost 7 bases. Per the germline V gene, CDR1 is ENHRY and CDR2 is SYGVKD. The CDR3, as DNA: TGTGCCATCAGTGGGACTAGCGGGGGTGGGAATGAGCAGTTCTTC. The encoded protein is CAISGTSGGGNEQFF.

The V gene is TRBV24-1, the J gene TRBJ1-5; 9 bases map to TRBD1. The CDR3 has 18 residues. Trimming took 6 bases from V and 0 from J; bases not matched to a gene: 11. The germline CDR1 and CDR2 sequences are KGHDR and SFDVKD. CDR3 in amino acids: CATSFGQGSTYSNQPQHF. For the CDR3, the DNA is TGTGCCACCAGTTTCGGACAGGGGAGCACGTATAGCAATCAGCCCCAGCATTTT.

CDR3: CASSLLQGEETQYF. The CDR3 coding sequence is TGCGCCAGCAGCTTGTTGCAGGGGGAAGAGACCCAGTACTTC. The V call is TRBV5-1, the J call TRBJ2-5; TRBD1 matches 7 bases. Germline V CDR1 and CDR2: SGHRS, YFSETQ. J was trimmed by 3 bases and V by 1 base; bases with no gene match: 3. The CDR3 has 14 amino acids.

This chain uses TRBV28 with TRBJ2-7; TRBD1 matches 9 bases. V trimming: 6 bases; J trimming: 4 bases; junction bases outside the gene matches: 7. CDR3 size: 14 residues. The germline CDR1 and CDR2 sequences are MDHEN and SYDVKM. The CDR3 DNA reads as TGTGCCAGCAGCCTAGGACAGGGGTCGTACGAGCAGTACGTC. Its translation is CASSLGQGSYEQYV.

This clone was seen just once. The CDR3 DNA sequence: TGTGCCAGCTCATCGGGACAGTCCCTGACCACTGAAGCTTTCTTT. It codes for CASSSGQSLTTEAFF. This chain connects TRBV18 to TRBJ1-1; 7 bases agree with TRBD1. Germline CDR1 reads KGHSH; CDR2 reads LQKENI. CDR3 length: 15 amino acids. The ends lost 5 bases at V and 4 bases at J; junction bases unmatched: 10.

This chain uses TRBV5-1 with TRBJ2-6, with D possibly matching TRBD2 (6 bases). V was shortened by 4 bases and J by 0 bases, with 14 bases between the two germline ends. CDR1 and CDR2 (germline): SGHRS, YFSETQ. This CDR3 comprises 17 residues. The CDR3 sequence: CASSPSGLGSGANVLTF. The CDR3 DNA is TGCGCCAGCAGCCCATCGGGACTCGGCTCTGGGGCCAACGTCCTGACTTTC.

CDR3 in DNA: TGCGCCAGCAGCTTGGGTCTAGGCGGCACAGATACGCAGTATTTT. Amino acid sequence: CASSLGLGGTDTQYF. The chain carries TRBV5-1 and TRBJ2-3; no reliable D call. Germline lookup yields CDR1 SGHRS and CDR2 YFSETQ. This CDR3 is built from 15 residues. Trimming pared 0 bases from V and 1 base from J, leaving 9 bases between.

This clone was found a few times. V is TRBV21-1 and J is TRBJ2-1; the table calls TRBD1, which could not be checked here. TRBV21-1 is given as a pseudogene. The length of the CDR3 is 12 residues. In nucleotides, the CDR3 is TGTGCCAGCGTCGAGGGGGCAAATGAGCAGTTCTTC. Its protein product is CASVEGANEQFF.

This chain links TRBV4-1 with TRBJ1-2; tentatively, D is TRBD1 (6 bases). From germline, CDR1 is MGHRA and CDR2 YSYEKL. CDR3 size: 14 residues. V gave up 4 bases and J gave up 1 base, with 10 bases separating them. The CDR3 DNA sequence: TGCGCCAGCAGCCCAGGACAGTTTAACTATGGCTACACCTTC. Translating it yields CASSPGQFNYGYTF.

The chain couples TRBV10-1 to TRBJ1-1; D might be TRBD1 (5 bases). This CDR3 spans 13 amino acids. V lost 4 bases, J lost 8 bases, and 14 bases lay in between. Germline lookup yields CDR1 WNHNN and CDR2 SYGVQD (reference sequence). The CDR3 nucleotides are TGCGCCAGCAGTGGAACAGGATTGGGAGAAGCTTTCTTT. As protein: CASSGTGLGEAFF.